Listed here are 8 T cell receptor beta chains from one sample, sequenced in a study of vaccination and CD4 T cells after COVID-19. These receptors' antigens are unknown. Sequenced with the Oncomine TCR Beta short-read assay was DNA taken from cultured CD4+ T cells. Via MiXCR, TCRdb re-called the PCR reads, giving one row per CDR3 protein. The table has around 15,000 distinct CDR3 sequences, approximately 50% seen once; the top ten hold under 15%. Time point given: late sampling 161 to 241 days after vaccination in a few convalescent patients. Stated treatment: approximately 10-day PBMC culture with coronavirus spike peptide pools or control peptides (ViraFEST assay). The specimen was CD4+ T cells from blood, cultured in vitro, collected about 7 months after SARS-CoV-2 vaccination. Receptors originate from a human donor who had recovered from COVID-19.

Here the CDR3 reads CASSPPSQETQYF. In DNA form, the CDR3 reads TGTGCCAGCTCACCGCCCAGCCAAGAGACCCAGTACTTC. The genes are TRBV18 and TRBJ2-5; D is ambiguous. CDR3 length: 13 amino acids. CDR1 KGHSH and CDR2 LQKENI come from the germline V gene. Trimming stripped 3 bases from V and 1 base from J, with 6 bases between.

This chain links TRBV20-1 with TRBJ1-2, with a tentative D call TRBD1 (5 bases). Between the trimmed V and J ends, which lost 0 bases and 6 bases, there was a span of 11 bases. The CDR3 covers 13 residues. The V gene's germline CDR1 is DFQATT and CDR2 SNEGSKA (reference sequence). The CDR3 sequence is CSARDWGHDGYTF. The CDR3 bases are TGCAGTGCTAGAGATTGGGGCCATGATGGCTACACCTTC.

This clonotype showed up just a few times. The chain links TRBV21-1 to TRBJ2-7; the D segment call TRBD2 is taken from the table without a DNA check. TRBV21-1 is a pseudogene segment. This CDR3 region has 16 residues. The DNA of the CDR3 is TGTGCCAGCAGCAAGCAGGGACTAGCGGGCCACTACGAGCAGTACTTC. It encodes CASSKQGLAGHYEQYF.

In its sample, this clonotype was seen a few times. The chain links TRBV20-1 to TRBJ1-2; possible D gene TRBD1, 6 bases. CDR1 is DFQATT, CDR2 SNEGSKA, per germline (reference sequence). V was clipped by 4 bases and J by 4 bases, with 16 bases between them. This CDR3 is 14 amino acids long. The CDR3 region is CSATPGGVGYGYTF. The CDR3, as DNA: TGCAGTGCTACACCCGGGGGCGTTGGCTATGGCTACACCTTC.

The V call is TRBV28, the J call TRBJ1-5; D not resolved. This CDR3 is built from 14 residues. Trimming left V 4 bases short and J 4 bases short, with 11 bases between. The germline CDR1 and CDR2 sequences are MDHEN and SYDVKM. CDR3 region: CASSSWASNQPQHF. The CDR3 DNA is TGTGCCAGCAGTTCATGGGCCAGTAATCAGCCCCAGCATTTT. Full variable domain (outside the CDR3, taken from reference TRBV28 and TRBJ1-5): DVKVTQSSRYLVKRTGEKVFLECVQDMDHENMFWYRQDPGLGLRLIYFSYDVKMKEKGDIPEGYSVSREKKERFSLILESASTNQTSMYLCASSSWASNQPQHFGDGTRLSIL.

The chain has TRBV7-2 and TRBJ2-7; D not certain. V shed 5 bases and J shed 6 bases, with 11 bases lying between them. Germline-derived CDR1 and CDR2 are SGHTA and FQGNSA. The CDR3 covers 12 residues. The CDR3, as DNA: TGTGCCAGCAGCCCAAGTGGGATCGAGCAGTACTTC. It encodes CASSPSGIEQYF.

This clonotype has just a few counts. This sequence joins TRBV20-1 and TRBJ2-5; perhaps TRBD1 as D (6 bases). Germline V lookup: CDR1 DFQATT, CDR2 SNEGSKA (reference sequence). V lost 6 bases and J 4 bases, leaving 9 bases between the germline ends. The length of the CDR3 is 11 residues. CDR3: CSAPRGETQYF. The CDR3 bases are TGCAGTGCCCCCAGGGGAGAGACCCAGTACTTC.

The V gene is TRBV15, the J gene TRBJ2-7, with 7 positions matching TRBD1. The length of the CDR3 is 15 residues. The germline gives CDR1 LNHNV, CDR2 YYDKDF (reference sequence). Unmatched junction bases numbered 6, after V lost 4 bases and J lost 0 bases. The CDR3 here is CATSKEGQFSYEQYF. The CDR3, as DNA: TGTGCCACCAGCAAAGAGGGACAGTTCTCCTACGAGCAGTACTTC.